Included here is one TCR beta chain sequence, with context. This record belongs to a study of PD-1 blockade in classical Hodgkin lymphoma. TCRdb keeps only in-frame clones here, not all; method: immunoSEQ multiplex PCR. The sample carries about 10,000 clones, about 80% recorded once. CDR1 and CDR2 (germline): MNHNY, SVGAGI (reference sequence). CDR3 length: 15 residues. V shed 6 bases, J shed 8 bases, and the junction held 11 bases outside the gene matches. The patients all showed relapse after autologous stem cell transplantation, while their brentuximab vedotin exposure varied. This clonotype originated in a human donor with classical Hodgkin lymphoma. This rearrangement joins TRBV6-6 to TRBJ2-1; 9 bases agree with TRBD1. The specimen was peripheral blood mononuclear cells (PBMCs), collected at baseline. The CDR3 DNA reads TGTGCCAGCAGCCGTGAGCGGGACAGGGTGGATGAGCAGTTCTTC. Protein product: CASSRERDRVDEQFF.